This T cell receptor beta chain was captured in a study of blood T cell repertoires in COVID-19. Methods used by the authors: By means of reference gene primer amplification, nucleated cell counts were estimated. TCRdb keeps only in-frame clones here, not all; method: immunoSEQ multiplex PCR. Clone size and the V and J calls come from that table; the DNA yielded D and trimming. The sample shows more than 300,000 clones, about 90% of them seen only once. This receptor was obtained from a woman in her fifties or sixties with COVID-19, enrolled during active disease. Sequencing input: peripheral blood.

DNA of the CDR3: TGTGCCAGCAGTTTAGGGACACCCGGTAGCTCCTATAATTCACCCCTCCACTTT. Amino acid sequence: CASSLGTPGSSYNSPLHF. This rearrangement joins TRBV28 to TRBJ1-6, with a tentative D call TRBD1 (6 bases). From germline, CDR1 is MDHEN and CDR2 SYDVKM. V lost 2 bases and J lost 0, with 14 bases in between. The CDR3 is 18 residues long. The variable domain in full, completed from reference TRBV28 and TRBJ1-6, reads DVKVTQSSRYLVKRTGEKVFLECVQDMDHENMFWYRQDPGLGLRLIYFSYDVKMKEKGDIPEGYSVSREKKERFSLILESASTNQTSMYLCASSLGTPGSSYNSPLHFGNGTRLTVT.